Below are 3 T cell receptor beta chains sequenced from a single sample in a study of T cell responses to AZD1222 COVID-19 vaccine (dated by TCRdb to about 2021). Receptor libraries were prepared by the immunoSEQ multiplex PCR assay. This is the immuneACCESS table as TCRdb keeps it, with only in-frame sequences that have V and J called. A part of the clones is gone; compared with another copy, unresolved V genes explain less than half, and the rest is unexplained. This sample lists about 130,000 clones; roughly 90% were detected once. In total, the top ten clones hold roughly 3.4% of the sample. Taken with the paper, the label for time point translates to: about 28 days (+/-7) after the second vaccine dose. The material was peripheral blood, obtained 28 days after the second AZD1222 dose. Receptors originate from an adult who received the AZD1222 COVID-19 vaccine.

V gene TRBV6-1 combines with J gene TRBJ1-6; D remains unclear. This CDR3 comprises 17 residues. The germline CDR1 and CDR2 sequences are MNHNS and SASEGT. V lost 0 bases, J lost 7 bases, and 16 bases lay in between. CDR3 loop: CASSEAAVRALNSPLHF. Here the CDR3 DNA reads TGTGCCAGCAGTGAAGCGGCGGTGAGGGCACTCAATTCACCCCTCCACTTT.

This chain joins TRBV19 and TRBJ1-5; D remains ambiguous. Germline V gene data show CDR1 as LNHDA and CDR2 as SQIVND (reference sequence). V lost 2 bases and J lost 3, with 11 bases in between. The CDR3 sequence is 15 residues long. CDR3 sequence: CASSIFLAPNQPQHF. The CDR3 DNA reads as TGTGCCAGTAGTATATTCCTAGCCCCCAATCAGCCCCAGCATTTT.

The chain couples TRBV5-1 to TRBJ1-4, with a weak D call TRBD1 (6 bases). V was pared by 8 bases and J by 6 bases, with 17 bases between. In germline, CDR1 is SGHRS, CDR2 YFSETQ. The CDR3 runs to 14 residues. CDR3 loop: CASSTGTPYEKLFF. The CDR3 nucleotides are TGCGCCAGTTCAACCGGGACACCGTATGAAAAACTGTTTTTT.